This paragraph reports one T cell receptor (beta chain). Its specificity is unknown. The sample is drawn from a study of cytomegalovirus exposure and HLA in healthy donors. Regarding the study as a whole: CMV antigen specificity of three CMV-associated chains was confirmed in vitro.

Measured with immunoSEQ multiplex PCR; TCRdb has only the in-frame clones, and not every one. The data hold 100,000 to 150,000 clones, with 85% to 90% observed a single time. After removal of 4 bases from V and 2 bases from J, the junction contained 3 bases not matched to a gene. Germline CDR1 is SGHDT and CDR2 is YYEEEE. This CDR3 comprises 13 residues. The source material was PBMCs. The origin of this receptor is a woman between 18 and 29 years old in good health and CMV-seronegative. This sequence joins TRBV5-6 and TRBJ2-7, with 7 bases fitting TRBD2. Here the CDR3 reads CASSPGLTYEQYF. In DNA form, the CDR3 reads TGTGCCAGCAGCCCGGGACTAACCTACGAGCAGTACTTC.